What follows are 19 T cell receptor beta chains derived from one specimen sequenced in a study of cytomegalovirus exposure and HLA in healthy donors. PCR employed 60 Vbeta and 13 Jbeta primers. Using immunoSEQ multiplex PCR, the repertoire was profiled, and TCRdb retains in-frame clones only, with some absent. The sample includes 70,000 or so clones, around 64% of them seen just once. The sample consisted of PBMCs. The receptors were sampled from a woman between 45 and 65 years old in good health and CMV-seronegative.

The J gene is TRBJ1-5, the V gene TRBV27, with D unclear. The V gene lost 6 bases and the J gene lost 2 bases, with 11 bases spanning the gap. The CDR3 length is 14 residues. The germline V gene encodes CDR1 MNHEY and CDR2 SMNVEV (reference sequence). This CDR3 reads CASSRISGNQPQHF. The CDR3 nucleotides read TGTGCCAGCAGCAGGATTTCGGGCAATCAGCCCCAGCATTTT.

This clone was seen a handful of times. The chain uses TRBV5-1 and TRBJ2-5; D gene uncertain. Trimming cost V 1 base and J 2 bases, with 9 bases left between them. Germline loops: CDR1 SGHRS, CDR2 YFSETQ. This CDR3 has 14 residues. The CDR3 DNA reads as TGCGCCAGCAGCTTGCTGGGCCGGCAAGAGACCCAGTACTTC. The encoded protein is CASSLLGRQETQYF.

The rearrangement links TRBV28 to TRBJ1-1, with TRBD1 as a possible D gene (5 bases). Germline CDR1 is MDHEN and CDR2 is SYDVKM. Trimming removed 8 bases at V and 0 bases at J, with 19 bases between. The CDR3 covers 16 residues. CDR3 protein: CASGKYDSLMNTEAFF. CDR3 coding DNA: TGTGCCAGCGGAAAATATGACAGTCTAATGAACACTGAAGCTTTCTTT. The full variable domain, its missing parts supplied by reference TRBV28 and TRBJ1-1, is DVKVTQSSRYLVKRTGEKVFLECVQDMDHENMFWYRQDPGLGLRLIYFSYDVKMKEKGDIPEGYSVSREKKERFSLILESASTNQTSMYLCASGKYDSLMNTEAFFGQGTRLTVV.

The chain links TRBV5-6 to TRBJ2-7; 7 nucleotides align to TRBD1. From germline, CDR1 is SGHDT and CDR2 YYEEEE. CDR3 size: 13 residues. The J segment lost 5 bases and the V segment lost 0 bases, leaving 2 bases of the junction unmatched. The CDR3 nucleotides read TGTGCCAGCAGCTTGGTCGACAGGGACGAGCAGTACTTC. This translates into CASSLVDRDEQYF.

The V and J genes are TRBV7-9 and TRBJ2-7, with TRBD2 identical over 12 bases. The CDR3 has 16 residues. CDR1 is SEHNR, CDR2 FQNEAQ, per germline (reference sequence). Germline trimming cut 2 bases from V and 1 base from J; bases unmatched to any gene: 3. The CDR3 spells CASSLTSGRWSYEQYF. The CDR3 DNA reads as TGTGCCAGCAGCTTAACTAGCGGGAGGTGGTCCTACGAGCAGTACTTC.

CDR3 region: CASPPPGSSYNEQFF. CDR3 bases: TGTGCCAGCCCCCCACCGGGGAGCTCCTACAATGAGCAGTTCTTC. This chain joins TRBV28 and TRBJ2-1; the D gene is possibly TRBD2 (5 bases). Between the trimmed V and J ends, which lost 8 bases and 0 bases, there was a span of 14 bases. Germline V gene data show CDR1 as MDHEN and CDR2 as SYDVKM. CDR3 length equals 15 residues.

J is TRBJ1-3 and V is TRBV5-1, with D perhaps TRBD1 (6 bases). This CDR3 spans 15 amino acids. Trimming left V 4 bases short and J 0 bases short, with 11 bases between. Germline V gene lookup returns CDR1 SGHRS and CDR2 YFSETQ. CDR3 sequence (DNA): TGCGCCAGCAGCCCAGGGACAAGCTCTGGAAACACCATATATTTT. Translation: CASSPGTSSGNTIYF.

The V and J genes are TRBV28 and TRBJ1-1, with D perhaps matching TRBD1 (6 bases). CDR1 is MDHEN and CDR2 is SYDVKM in the germline V gene. CDR3 length: 14 residues. Trimming left V 5 bases short and J 1 base short, with 11 bases between. The CDR3 DNA reads TGTGCCAGCAGTACCCCAGGGGAGAACACTGAAGCTTTCTTT. It translates to CASSTPGENTEAFF. The whole variable domain, filled in from reference TRBV28 and TRBJ1-1, reads DVKVTQSSRYLVKRTGEKVFLECVQDMDHENMFWYRQDPGLGLRLIYFSYDVKMKEKGDIPEGYSVSREKKERFSLILESASTNQTSMYLCASSTPGENTEAFFGQGTRLTVV.

V gene TRBV5-1 combines with J gene TRBJ2-7, with D maybe TRBD2 (6 bases). Trimming removed 4 bases from V and 6 bases from J, with 11 bases in between. The CDR3 totals 12 residues. CDR1 and CDR2 (germline): SGHRS, YFSETQ. In nucleotides, the CDR3 is TGCGCCAGCAGCCACGTCGGGGGCGAGCAGTACTTC. Encoded protein: CASSHVGGEQYF. Using reference TRBV5-1 and TRBJ2-7 for the parts outside the CDR3, the full variable domain is KAGVTQTPRYLIKTRGQQVTLSCSPISGHRSVSWYQQTPGQGLQFLFEYFSETQRNKGNFPGRFSGRQFSNSRSEMNVSTLELGDSALYLCASSHVGGEQYFGPGTRLTVT.

V and J are TRBV9 and TRBJ2-2; 8 positions match TRBD2. With 4 bases clipped from V and 5 bases from J, the junction kept 16 bases outside the gene matches. Germline CDR1 reads SGDLS; CDR2 reads YYNGEE. The CDR3 loop spans 18 amino acids. CDR3 nucleotide sequence: TGTGCCAGCAGCACAAGTAAGGGTAGCGGGATCGAAACCGGGGAGCTGTTTTTT. It yields the protein CASSTSKGSGIETGELFF.

This chain connects TRBV2 to TRBJ2-3; 8 nucleotides match TRBD2. Germline trimming cut 6 bases from V and 2 bases from J; bases unmatched to any gene: 7. The CDR3 contains 15 residues. Germline-derived CDR1 and CDR2 are SNHLY and FYNNEI. The CDR3 DNA reads TGTGCCAGCAGACTTTTAGCGGGAATCACAGATACGCAGTATTTT. Its translation: CASRLLAGITDTQYF.

The CDR3 DNA follows: TGTGCCAGCATCGAGGGCCAGGGGGCTGGGAAACTGTTTTTT. This translates into CASIEGQGAGKLFF. V gene TRBV7-8 combines with J gene TRBJ1-4; TRBD1 matches 8 bases. Germline V CDR1 and CDR2: SGHVS, FQNEAQ. Trimming cost V 7 bases and J 11 bases; bases outside gene matches: 12. The CDR3 extends over 14 amino acids.

The chain has TRBV28 and TRBJ2-4; D may be TRBD1 (6 bases). CDR3 length: 17 residues. From germline, CDR1 is MDHEN and CDR2 SYDVKM. Trimming took off 2 bases at V and 2 bases at J, with 16 bases between the two ends. CDR3 protein: CASSLRQGSVSKNIQYF. The CDR3 bases are TGTGCCAGCAGTTTAAGGCAGGGGTCGGTATCCAAAAACATTCAGTACTTC.

The V gene is TRBV7-3, the J gene TRBJ2-1; 9 nucleotides agree with TRBD2. Trimming at V came to 2 bases and at J to 5 bases, leaving 7 bases not matched to a gene. This CDR3 is 16 amino acids long. Germline-derived CDR1 and CDR2 are SGHTA and FQGTGA. The CDR3 spells CASSLGVSGRHNEQFF. In nucleotides, the CDR3 is TGTGCCAGCAGCTTAGGGGTAAGCGGGAGGCACAATGAGCAGTTCTTC.

This chain connects TRBV2 to TRBJ2-7; 7 bases align to TRBD2. J was trimmed by 12 bases and V by 2 bases; bases with no gene match: 10. This CDR3 has 13 amino acids. CDR1 and CDR2 from the germline V gene are SNHLY and FYNNEI. DNA for the CDR3: TGTGCCAGCAGTGAAACTAGCGCCCCACCCCGGTACTTC. It translates to CASSETSAPPRYF.

J is TRBJ2-5 and V is TRBV11-3; TRBD2 agrees at 7 bases. Germline trimming cut 1 base from V and 2 bases from J; bases unmatched to any gene: 7. Germline CDR1 and CDR2: SGHNT and YENEEA. CDR3 length: 16 amino acids. The CDR3 reads CASSLVLAEGQETQYF. The CDR3 DNA reads as TGTGCCAGCAGCTTAGTGCTAGCGGAAGGACAAGAGACCCAGTACTTC.

The CDR3 coding sequence is TGCGCCAGCAGCTTGACAGCGGGAGAAGAGACCCAGTACTTC. The encoded protein is CASSLTAGEETQYF. The rearrangement uses TRBV5-1 and TRBJ2-5, with 8 nucleotides matching TRBD2. This CDR3 comprises 14 residues. From germline, CDR1 is SGHRS and CDR2 YFSETQ. Trimming at V came to 1 base and at J to 3 bases, leaving 2 bases not matched to a gene.

The chain uses TRBV5-1 and TRBJ2-5; the match to TRBD2 covers 11 bases. V dropped 4 bases and J dropped 2; count of bases not matched to a gene: 4. The CDR3 is made up of 15 amino acids. The germline V gene encodes CDR1 SGHRS and CDR2 YFSETQ. CDR3 DNA sequence: TGCGCCAGCAGCCCGGGACTAGCGGAACAAGAGACCCAGTACTTC. Translation gives CASSPGLAEQETQYF.

This chain connects TRBV5-8 to TRBJ2-3, with 10 positions matching TRBD1. Germline values: CDR1 SGHTS, CDR2 YDEGEE. The CDR3 contains 14 residues. Losses at the gene ends were 4 bases for V and 5 bases for J; bases not matched to a gene: 4. CDR3 sequence reads: CASSRQGAEDTQYF. CDR3 sequence (DNA): TGTGCCAGCAGCCGACAGGGGGCGGAAGATACGCAGTATTTT. The complete variable domain, with remaining parts taken from reference TRBV5-8 and TRBJ2-3, reads EAGVTQSPTHLIKTRGQQATLRCSPISGHTSVYWYQQALGLGLQFLLWYDEGEERNRGNFPPRFSGRQFPNYSSELNVNALELEDSALYLCASSRQGAEDTQYFGPGTRLTVL.